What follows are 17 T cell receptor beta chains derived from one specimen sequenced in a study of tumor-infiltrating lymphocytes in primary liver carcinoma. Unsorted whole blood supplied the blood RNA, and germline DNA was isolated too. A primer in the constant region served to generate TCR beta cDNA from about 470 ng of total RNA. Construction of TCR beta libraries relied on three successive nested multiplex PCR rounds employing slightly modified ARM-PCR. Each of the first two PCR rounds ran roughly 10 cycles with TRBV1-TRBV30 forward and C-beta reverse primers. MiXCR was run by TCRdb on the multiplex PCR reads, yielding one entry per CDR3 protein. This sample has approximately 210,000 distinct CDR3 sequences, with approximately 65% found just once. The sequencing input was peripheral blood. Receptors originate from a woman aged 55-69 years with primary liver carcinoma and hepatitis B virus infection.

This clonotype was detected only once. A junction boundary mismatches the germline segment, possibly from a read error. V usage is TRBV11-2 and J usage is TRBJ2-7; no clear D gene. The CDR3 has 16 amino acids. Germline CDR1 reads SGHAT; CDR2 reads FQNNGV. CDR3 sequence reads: CVSSHKWVELSYGQYF. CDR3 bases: TGTGTCAGCAGCCACAAGTGGGTCGAGCTTTCCTACGGGCAGTACTTC.

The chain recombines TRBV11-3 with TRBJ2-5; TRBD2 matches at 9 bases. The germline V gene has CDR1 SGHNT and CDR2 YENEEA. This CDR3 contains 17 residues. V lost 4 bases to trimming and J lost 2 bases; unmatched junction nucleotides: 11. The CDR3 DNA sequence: TGTGCCAGCAGCTGGACTAGCGTCTCCCCTTTACAAGAGACCCAGTACTTC. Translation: CASSWTSVSPLQETQYF.

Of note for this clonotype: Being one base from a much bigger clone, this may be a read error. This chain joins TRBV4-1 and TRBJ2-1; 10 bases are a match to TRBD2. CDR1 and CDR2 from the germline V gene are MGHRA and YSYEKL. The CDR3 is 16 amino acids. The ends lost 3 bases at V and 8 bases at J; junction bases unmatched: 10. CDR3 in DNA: TGCGCCAGCAGCCACACGTCTAGCGGGAGTTCGCATGAGCAGTTCTTC. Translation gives CASSHTSSGSSHEQFF.

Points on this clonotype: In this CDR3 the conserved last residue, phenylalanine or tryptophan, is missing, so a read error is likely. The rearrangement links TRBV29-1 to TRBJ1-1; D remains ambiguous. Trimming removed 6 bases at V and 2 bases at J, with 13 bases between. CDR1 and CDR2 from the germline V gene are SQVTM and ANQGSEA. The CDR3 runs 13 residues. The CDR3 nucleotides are TGCAGCGTGGGCTTGGTAGCAAACACTGAAGCTTTCTAT. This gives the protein CSVGLVANTEAFY.

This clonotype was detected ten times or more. The CDR3 DNA is TGTGCCATCAGTACCAGACCTCAGGGGACTCAAGAGACCCAGTACTTC. Its protein product is CAISTRPQGTQETQYF. The rearrangement uses TRBV10-3 and TRBJ2-5; perhaps D is TRBD1 or TRBD2 (6 bases each). CDR1 is ENHRY and CDR2 is SYGVKD in the germline V gene. This CDR3 has 16 residues. V gave up 5 bases and J gave up 2 bases, with 18 bases separating them.

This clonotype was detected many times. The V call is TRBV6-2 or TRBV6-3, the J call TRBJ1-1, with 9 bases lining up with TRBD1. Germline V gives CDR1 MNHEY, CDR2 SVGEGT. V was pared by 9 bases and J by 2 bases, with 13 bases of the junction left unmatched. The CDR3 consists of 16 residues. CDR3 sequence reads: CASTLGGQGFNTEAFF. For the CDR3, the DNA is TGTGCCAGTACCCTTGGGGGACAGGGTTTTAACACTGAAGCTTTCTTT.

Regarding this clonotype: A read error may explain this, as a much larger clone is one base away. DNA for the CDR3: TGTGCCAGCAGTTTAATGGGAGGCAAGGGTGGCTACACCTTC. Translating gives CASSLMGGKGGYTF. The chain couples TRBV12-3 or TRBV12-4 to TRBJ1-2; D unresolved. V lost 2 bases and J lost 7, with 14 bases in between. This CDR3 contains 14 residues.

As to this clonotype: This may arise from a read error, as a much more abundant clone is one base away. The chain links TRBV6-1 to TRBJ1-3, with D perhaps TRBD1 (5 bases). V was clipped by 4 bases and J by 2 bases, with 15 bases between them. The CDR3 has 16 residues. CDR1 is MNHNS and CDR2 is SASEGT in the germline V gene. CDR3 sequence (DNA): TGTGCCAGCAGTGGGGACTCTCAACGGGCTGGAAACACCATATATTTT. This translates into CASSGDSQRAGNTIYF.

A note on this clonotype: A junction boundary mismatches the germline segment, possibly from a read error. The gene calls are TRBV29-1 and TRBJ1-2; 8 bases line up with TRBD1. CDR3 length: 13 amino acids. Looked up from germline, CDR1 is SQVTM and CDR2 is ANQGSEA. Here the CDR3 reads CSAPDRDTYGNTF. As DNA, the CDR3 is TGCAGCGCTCCGGACAGGGATACCTATGGCAACACCTTC.

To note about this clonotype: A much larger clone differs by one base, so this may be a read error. This CDR3 is CASSYPTSGGSYDQYF. In DNA form, the CDR3 reads TGTGCCAGCAGTTACCCGACTAGCGGAGGATCCTACGACCAGTACTTC. V gene TRBV6-6 combines with J gene TRBJ2-7; 9 nucleotides line up with TRBD2. The CDR3 has 16 amino acids. Per the germline V gene, CDR1 is MNHNY and CDR2 is SVGAGI (reference sequence).

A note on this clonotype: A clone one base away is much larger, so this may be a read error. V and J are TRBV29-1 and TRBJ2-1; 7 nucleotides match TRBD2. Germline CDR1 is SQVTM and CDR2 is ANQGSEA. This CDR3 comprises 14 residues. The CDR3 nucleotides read TGCAGCGTTGTAGCGGGCCGCTCCAACAATGAGCAGTTCTTC. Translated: CSVVAGRSNNEQFF.

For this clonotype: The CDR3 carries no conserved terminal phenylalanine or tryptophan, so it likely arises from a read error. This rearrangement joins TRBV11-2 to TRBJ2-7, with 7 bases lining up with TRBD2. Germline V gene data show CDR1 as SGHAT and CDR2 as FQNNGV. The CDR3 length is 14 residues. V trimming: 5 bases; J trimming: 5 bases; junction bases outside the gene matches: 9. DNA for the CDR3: TGTGCCAGCAGCCCGGTGGGAGGGTTGGACGAGCAGTACTTA. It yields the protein CASSPVGGLDEQYL.

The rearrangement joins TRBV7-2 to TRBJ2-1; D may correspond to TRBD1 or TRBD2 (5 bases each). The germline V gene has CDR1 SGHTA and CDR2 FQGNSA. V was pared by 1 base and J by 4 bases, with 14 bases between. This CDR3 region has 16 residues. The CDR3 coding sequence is TGTGCCAGCAGCTTAGGGGGGTCCATGGGATACAATGAGCAGTTCTTC. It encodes CASSLGGSMGYNEQFF.

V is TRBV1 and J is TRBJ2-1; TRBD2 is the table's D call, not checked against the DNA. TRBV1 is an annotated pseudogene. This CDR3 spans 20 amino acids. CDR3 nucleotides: TGCACCAACAGCATTCCATCCCTCCGACCTGGCGGGAACGTCGACAATGAGCAGTTCTTC. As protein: CTNSIPSLRPGGNVDNEQFF.

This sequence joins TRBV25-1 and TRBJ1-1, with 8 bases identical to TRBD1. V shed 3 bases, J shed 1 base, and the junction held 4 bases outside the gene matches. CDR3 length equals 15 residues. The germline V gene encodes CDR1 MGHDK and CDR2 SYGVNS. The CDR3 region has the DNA TGTGCCAGCAGTGATCAGGGGGCGAGGAACACTGAAGCTTTCTTT. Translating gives CASSDQGARNTEAFF.

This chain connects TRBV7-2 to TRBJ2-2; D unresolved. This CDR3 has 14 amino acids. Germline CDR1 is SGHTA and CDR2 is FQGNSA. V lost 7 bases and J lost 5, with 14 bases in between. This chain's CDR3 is CASNWQEFTGELFF. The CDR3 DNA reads TGTGCCAGCAATTGGCAGGAATTTACCGGGGAGCTGTTTTTT.

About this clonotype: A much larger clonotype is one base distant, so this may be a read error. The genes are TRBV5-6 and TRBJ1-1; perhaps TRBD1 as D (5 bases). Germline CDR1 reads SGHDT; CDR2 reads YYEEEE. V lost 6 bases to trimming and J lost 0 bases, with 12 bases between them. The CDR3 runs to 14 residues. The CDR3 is CASTLDSMNTEAFF. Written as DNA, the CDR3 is TGTGCCAGCACCCTCGACAGCATGAACACTGAAGCTTTCTTT.